A single sample is the source of the 3 T cell receptor beta chains below, sequenced in a study of PD-1 blockade in classical Hodgkin lymphoma. Generated by immunoSEQ multiplex PCR, the TCRdb table keeps only in-frame clones and is missing some. The sample yields 15,000 to 20,000 clones, about three quarters seen once. The time point: cycle 4 day 1 (C4D1), after more than five weeks of nivolumab. Every patient had relapsed following autologous stem cell transplantation, and cohorts differed in brentuximab vedotin exposure. By magnetic negative selection, CD4+ T cells were purified from thawed PBMCs. Source: CD4+ T cells from blood, taken before the fourth cycle of nivolumab. The receptor set was obtained from a human donor with classical Hodgkin lymphoma.

This clone has just one count. This chain connects TRBV18 to TRBJ1-1; no definite D call. Germline V gene lookup returns CDR1 KGHSH and CDR2 LQKENI. V lost 2 bases to trimming and J lost 1 base, with 8 bases between them. This CDR3 comprises 14 residues. The CDR3 loop reads CASSPSGRNTEAFF. In DNA form, the CDR3 reads TGTGCCAGCTCACCATCGGGGAGGAACACTGAAGCTTTCTTT.

The gene calls are TRBV9 and TRBJ2-5; the match to TRBD2 covers 7 bases. The CDR3 length is 15 residues. V gave up 0 bases and J gave up 1 base; unmatched junction bases: 3. The germline gives CDR1 SGDLS, CDR2 YYNGEE. CDR3: CASSVAASGQETQYF. The CDR3 coding sequence is TGTGCCAGCAGCGTAGCGGCTAGCGGCCAAGAGACCCAGTACTTC.

DNA for the CDR3: TGTGCCAGCAGCTTATACAGCGGTTCCTACGAGCAGTACTTC. It is translated as CASSLYSGSYEQYF. The V gene is TRBV7-6, the J gene TRBJ2-7; perhaps TRBD2 as D (5 bases). CDR3 length: 14 amino acids. V was cut by 2 bases and J by 1 base, with 9 bases left in between. Germline V CDR1 and CDR2: SGHVS, FNYEAQ.